Listed below are T cell receptor beta chains from one sample, sequenced in a study of blood T cell repertoires in COVID-19. The data were produced by immunoSEQ multiplex PCR, yet TCRdb's version contains in-frame clones alone and is incomplete. This table has roughly 200,000 clones, about nine tenths appearing once. Sequencing used PBMCs or T cells enriched from blood (not recorded which). All receptors derive from a woman aged 25-40 years with acute COVID-19. Both conserved end residues are part of each CDR3. Fields, in order: CDR3 protein, V gene.

CASSWDRADSPLHF,TRBV5-6
CASRTGTGNRSPLHF,TRBV2
CASSLVGAGPCNEQFF,TRBV7-8
CASSATRAGYTF,TRBV11-2
CASSLAPLAQGSGNTIYF,TRBV7-6
CAISAGGRDYGYTF,TRBV10-3
CSAHPGNNEQFF,TRBV29-1
CSAFPQGDTEAFF,TRBV29-1
CASSPKQEERYGYTF,TRBV18
CASSRSGGGTDTQYF,TRBV5-1
CASSVSNQPQHF,TRBV7-8
CASSLDWNTEAFF,TRBV9
CASSEPGEQYF,TRBV2
CASSQDYHFYQPQHF,TRBV4-1
CATTPSGYGYTF,TRBV28
CAWSVGQFNEKLFF,TRBV30
CASSFASGESDTQYF,TRBV5-5
CASSLAEGAPNTGELFF,TRBV7-8
CASEPLGRAGGEQYF,TRBV3-1/TRBV3-2
CASSIGDRSNQPQHF,TRBV19
CASSWGQGSNQPQHF,TRBV13
CASSNGRSYYEQYF,TRBV7-8
CASSVQGSLGISPLHF,TRBV27
CASGVGGGENTEAFF,TRBV28
CASSLGPNSPLHF,TRBV11-3
CASSQDFSQGTEAFF,TRBV4-1
CASGPQGQNTEAFF,TRBV10-2
CASTVNSPLHF,TRBV27
CASSYSEGASPAGYTF,TRBV6-6
CASRTQQGAGSYEQYF,TRBV7-2
CATSRVSGAPDTQYF,TRBV15
CASSPPPGFGNQPQHF,TRBV2
CASSSRTRTDTQYF,TRBV28
CAIRVSGTGELFF,TRBV11-2
CASSYSDSKNQPQHF,TRBV6-5
CASLSGPPGRDTEAFF,TRBV28
CASSAGAGEKLFF,TRBV10-1
CASSRRGGTTEAFF,TRBV14
CASSQGGAGNTIYF,TRBV5-1
CASSSGTGGITEAFF,TRBV18
CASSYSHGVYEQYF,TRBV11-3
CASSSDRGAHYEQYF,TRBV27
CASHPGGGETQYF,TRBV5-1
CASSFTGGGNEKLFF,TRBV5-8
CASSLAGREYGNTIYF,TRBV7-6
CASQVGTSNSPLHF,TRBV7-2
CASSQGLTVEQYF,TRBV4-1
CASSSPVSNYGYTF,TRBV9
CSASAPGGDFGETQYF,TRBV20-1
CASSLITGGGSPLHF,TRBV28
CASSQAGQAFF,TRBV4-3
CASSPVGRSEAFF,TRBV11-1
CASSRDRGSYEQYF,TRBV18
CASRQGAGGEKLFF,TRBV2
CASSHSQGSFGNTIYF,TRBV14
CASSPGLAGPYEQYF,TRBV7-2